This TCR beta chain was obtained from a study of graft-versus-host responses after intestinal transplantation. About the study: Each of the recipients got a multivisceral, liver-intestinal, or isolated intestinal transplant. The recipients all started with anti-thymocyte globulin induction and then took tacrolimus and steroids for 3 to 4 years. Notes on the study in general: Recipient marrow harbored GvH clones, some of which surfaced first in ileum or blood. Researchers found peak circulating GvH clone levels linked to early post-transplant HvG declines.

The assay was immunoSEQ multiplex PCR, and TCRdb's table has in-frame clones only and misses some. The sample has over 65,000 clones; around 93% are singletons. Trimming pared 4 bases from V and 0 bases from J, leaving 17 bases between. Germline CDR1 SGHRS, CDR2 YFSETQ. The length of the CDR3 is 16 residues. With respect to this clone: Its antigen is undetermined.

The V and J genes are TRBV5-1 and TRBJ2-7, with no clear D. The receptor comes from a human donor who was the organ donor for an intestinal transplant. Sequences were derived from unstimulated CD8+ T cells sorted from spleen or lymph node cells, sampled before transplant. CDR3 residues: CASSANGGHLSYEQYF. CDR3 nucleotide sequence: TGCGCCAGCAGCGCAAATGGTGGGCACCTCTCCTACGAGCAGTACTTC. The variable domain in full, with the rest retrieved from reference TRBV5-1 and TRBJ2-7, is KAGVTQTPRYLIKTRGQQVTLSCSPISGHRSVSWYQQTPGQGLQFLFEYFSETQRNKGNFPGRFSGRQFSNSRSEMNVSTLELGDSALYLCASSANGGHLSYEQYFGPGTRLTVT.